Sequencing of this TCR beta chain was carried out in a study of glioma-infiltrating T cells after dendritic cell vaccination. Overall study: Autologous tumor lysate was loaded overnight onto monocyte-derived dendritic cells grown less than 8 days with IL-4 and GM-CSF.

TCRdb's table, derived via immunoSEQ multiplex PCR, lists solely in-frame clones and lacks some. Of roughly 52,000 clones detected, less than 90% appear once; the ten largest clones hold over 9.5%. CDR1 is SGHRS and CDR2 is YFSETQ in the germline V gene. V was shortened by 2 bases and J by 1 base, with 10 bases between the two germline ends. The CDR3 is made up of 15 amino acids. All glioblastoma patients lacked an isocitrate dehydrogenase mutation. This chain connects TRBV5-1 to TRBJ1-5; TRBD1 is a possible D gene (6 bases). The sample here was blood, taken before dendritic cell vaccination. This receptor was obtained from a human donor with glioblastoma. The DNA of the CDR3 is TGCGCCAGCAGCTTAGGGACACTGAGCAATCAGCCCCAGCATTTT. Its translation: CASSLGTLSNQPQHF. The variable domain in full, with the rest retrieved from reference TRBV5-1 and TRBJ1-5, is KAGVTQTPRYLIKTRGQQVTLSCSPISGHRSVSWYQQTPGQGLQFLFEYFSETQRNKGNFPGRFSGRQFSNSRSEMNVSTLELGDSALYLCASSLGTLSNQPQHFGDGTRLSIL.